This TCR beta chain was profiled in a study of blood T cells in healthy people across ages. With a J-beta primer mix and a sample-barcoded 5' primer, a second PCR ran about 7 to 12 cycles. TCRdb used MiXCR to reprocess the 5' RACE reads, holding one entry per CDR3 protein. The sample comprises 800,000 to 950,000 distinct CDR3 sequences, roughly 29% of which are singletons, and roughly 10% rests with the top ten. General study points: TCR beta diversity tracked closely with naive T cell percentage.

This clonotype was found many times. Antigen unknown. V gave up 7 bases and J gave up 1 base; unmatched junction bases: 3. Germline V gene data show CDR1 as MDHEN and CDR2 as SYDVKM. The CDR3 runs 13 residues. These data also formed part of another study, on T cells of mothers and their children. That investigation notes: RNA that had been extracted went wholly into cDNA synthesis, at roughly 1.5 ug per 15 ul. Every mother supplied over 10 million TCR beta CDR3 reads and every child 2.5 million to 3.5 million.

The sample was blood. The sequence was collected from a woman aged 40 to 50 in good health. J is TRBJ2-7 and V is TRBV28; 8 bases are shared with TRBD2. The CDR3 DNA reads TGTGCCAGCACCCTAGCGGGTTCCTACGAGCAGTACTTC. Translation: CASTLAGSYEQYF.